This TCR beta chain was identified in a study of CD8 T cells in acute hepatitis C reinfection. The CDR3 is 14 amino acids. CDR1 SGDLS and CDR2 YYNGEE come from the germline V gene. The ends were cut back, 8 bases at V and 4 bases at J, with 15 bases in the middle. Clones were read by immunoSEQ multiplex PCR, and TCRdb kept only the in-frame ones, dropping some. The profile shows tens of thousands of clones, roughly 88% of them singletons. The time point: naive CD8 control sorted from an acute-time-point sample. What was sequenced was naive CD8+ T cells from PBMCs. The rearrangement links TRBV9 to TRBJ2-2; D is perhaps TRBD1 (5 bases). This TCR derives from a woman aged 18-29 years who spontaneously cleared hepatitis C infection. This CDR3 is CASQTFDSTGELFF. DNA of the CDR3: TGTGCCAGTCAGACTTTTGACAGCACCGGGGAGCTGTTTTTT.